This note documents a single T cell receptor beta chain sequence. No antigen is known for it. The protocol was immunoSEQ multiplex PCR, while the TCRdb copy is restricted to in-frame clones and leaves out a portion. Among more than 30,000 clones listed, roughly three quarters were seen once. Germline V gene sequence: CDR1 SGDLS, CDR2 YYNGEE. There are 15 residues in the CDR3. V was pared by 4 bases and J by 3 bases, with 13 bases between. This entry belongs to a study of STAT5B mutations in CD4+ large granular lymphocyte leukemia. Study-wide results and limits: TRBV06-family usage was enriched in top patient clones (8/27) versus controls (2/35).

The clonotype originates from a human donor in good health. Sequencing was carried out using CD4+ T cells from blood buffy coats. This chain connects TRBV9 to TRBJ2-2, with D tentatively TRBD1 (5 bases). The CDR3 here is CASSPSPRDTGELFF. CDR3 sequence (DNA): TGTGCCAGCAGCCCCTCCCCCAGGGACACCGGGGAGCTGTTTTTT. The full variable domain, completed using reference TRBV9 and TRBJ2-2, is DSGVTQTPKHLITATGQRVTLRCSPRSGDLSVYWYQQSLDQGLQFLIQYYNGEERAKGNILERFSAQQFPDLHSELNLSSLELGDSALYFCASSPSPRDTGELFFGEGSRLTVL.